This T cell receptor beta chain was documented in a study of blood T cell repertoires in COVID-19. The overall study: The study drew acute and convalescent COVID-19 samples from the United States, Italy and Spain. T cells, B-cell-depleted T cells, or PBMCs provided the cDNA or gDNA that served as material.

Germline CDR1 SGHNT, CDR2 YENEEA. CDR3 size: 15 residues. Trimming removed 5 bases at V and 13 bases at J, with 24 bases between. Only in-frame clones appear in the TCRdb table, and some are missing; sequencing was by immunoSEQ multiplex PCR. The data contain roughly 300,000 clones, 80% to 90% of them seen just once; the ten biggest clones take up approximately 1.5%. V usage is TRBV11-3 and J usage is TRBJ1-3; tentative D call: TRBD1 (5 bases). The clonotype was recovered from a woman in her thirties or forties who had recovered from COVID-19. Sequencing used peripheral blood. The DNA for the CDR3 is TGTGCCAGCAGCCGCAGAGGGAGGGGACTCCTGGCGATATATTTT. Translated, it gives CASSRRGRGLLAIYF. Combining the CDR3 with reference TRBV11-3 and TRBJ1-3 gives the whole variable domain EAGVVQSPRYKIIEKKQPVAFWCNPISGHNTLYWYLQNLGQGPELLIRYENEEAVDDSQLPKDRFSAERLKGVDSTLKIQPAELGDSAVYLCASSRRGRGLLAIYFGEGSWLTVV.